The rows below give T cell receptor beta chains drawn from one sample of a study of CXCR3-negative and CXCR3-positive naive CD8 T cells. TCRdb reprocessed the 5' RACE reads and stores each CDR3 protein as one record, lacking DNA. The sample has about 150,000 distinct CDR3 sequences; the top ten hold roughly 0.28%. The sequencing sample was made of naive CXCR3+ CD8+ T cells from blood. The source of these receptors is a human donor in good health. Some clones in this sample may be carry-over from other donors' samples. CDR3s include the opening cysteine and the closing phenylalanine or tryptophan.

cdr3_length	j_call	v_call	cdr3_aa
15	TRBJ2-7	TRBV4-2	CASSRPGGLTYEQYF
14	TRBJ2-3	TRBV6-4	CASSDGQGADTQYF
14	TRBJ1-2	TRBV18	CASSPPGAAWGYTF
14	TRBJ2-5	TRBV29-1	CSVDGLAGGETQYF
13	TRBJ2-7	TRBV7-9	CASSPRDRGEQYF
13	TRBJ2-7	TRBV25-1	CASSAQGWNEQYF
13	TRBJ2-2	TRBV2	CASLGRNTGELFF
15	TRBJ2-1	TRBV7-9	CASSGDRGSYNEQFF
13	TRBJ1-1	TRBV19	CASSNLWRDEAFF
14	TRBJ2-7	TRBV6-1	CASRRQGDIYEQYF
15	TRBJ2-7	TRBV27	CASSFGSTAAYEQYF
14	TRBJ2-1	TRBV29-1	CSAGPLRYYNEQFF
13	TRBJ2-5	TRBV6-5	CASSPHNQETQYF
15	TRBJ1-1	TRBV28	CASSLAWGHNTEAFF
16	TRBJ2-1	TRBV5-6	CASSWARLAEGNEQFF
15	TRBJ2-1	TRBV6-5	CASSYFRGLDNEQFF
16	TRBJ2-5	TRBV11-3	CASSPPLRGGRETQYF
14	TRBJ2-3	TRBV28	CASSFRGVGDTQYF
13	TRBJ1-2	TRBV13	CASSFDRESGYTF
15	TRBJ2-3	TRBV7-8	CASSLAEGPTDTQYF
14	TRBJ1-1	TRBV29-1	CSVFGTAGDTEAFF
15	TRBJ2-7	TRBV4-1	CASSQDRESDYEQYF
16	TRBJ2-1	TRBV12-3/TRBV12-4	CASSLWRDFVRGEQFF
16	TRBJ2-2	TRBV29-1	CSVEDPGEWSTGELFF
13	TRBJ2-7	TRBV2	CASNDYGPSSQYF
13	TRBJ2-1	TRBV24-1	CATSDYMYNEQFF
15	TRBJ1-1	TRBV6-5	CASRYAGQGRTEAFF
14	TRBJ2-5	TRBV3-1	CASRPGTRQETQYF
14	TRBJ2-7	TRBV12-3/TRBV12-4	CASSLTSGGNEQYF
14	TRBJ2-7	TRBV7-9	CASSRTGTTYEQYF
15	TRBJ2-6	TRBV2	CASSESQSGANVLTF
16	TRBJ2-7	TRBV14	CASSQEVGLGPYEQYF
13	TRBJ1-2	TRBV29-1	CSVLDREDYGYTF
13	TRBJ2-2	TRBV7-2	CASSPGASGELFF
15	TRBJ2-7	TRBV5-1	CASRFGEGQQYEQYF
17	TRBJ2-1	TRBV7-2	CASSLGVPGQGYNEQFF
14	TRBJ2-7	TRBV7-8	CASTRGQGAQEQYF
17	TRBJ2-3	TRBV19	CASSIIAAGGPTDTQYF
14	TRBJ1-2	TRBV29-1	CSVDRTGETYGYTF
12	TRBJ2-7	TRBV6-2/TRBV6-3	CASSSFPNEQYF
15	TRBJ1-5	TRBV7-9	CASSLADAINQPQHF
15	TRBJ1-1	TRBV4-3	CASSHLLGLGTEAFF
13	TRBJ2-3	TRBV2	CASRGRNTDTQYF
13	TRBJ2-3	TRBV19	CASSIVEGDTQYF
15	TRBJ2-1	TRBV29-1	CSVDGWREQHNEQFF
13	TRBJ1-2	TRBV20-1	CSARDRENYGYTF